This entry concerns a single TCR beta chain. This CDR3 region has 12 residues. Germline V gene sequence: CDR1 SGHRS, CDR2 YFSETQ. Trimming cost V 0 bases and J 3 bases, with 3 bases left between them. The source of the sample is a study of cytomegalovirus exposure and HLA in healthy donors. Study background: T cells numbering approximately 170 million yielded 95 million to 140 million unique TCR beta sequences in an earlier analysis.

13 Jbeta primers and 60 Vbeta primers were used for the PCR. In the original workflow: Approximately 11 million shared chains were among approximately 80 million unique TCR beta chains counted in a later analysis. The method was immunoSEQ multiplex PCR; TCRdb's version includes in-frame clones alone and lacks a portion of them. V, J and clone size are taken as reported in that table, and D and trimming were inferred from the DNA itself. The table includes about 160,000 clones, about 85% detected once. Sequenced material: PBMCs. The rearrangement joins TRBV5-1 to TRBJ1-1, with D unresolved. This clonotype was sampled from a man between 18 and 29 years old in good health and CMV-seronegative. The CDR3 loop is CASSLDYTEAFF. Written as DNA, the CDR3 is TGCGCCAGCAGCTTGGACTACACTGAAGCTTTCTTT. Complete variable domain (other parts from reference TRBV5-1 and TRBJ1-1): KAGVTQTPRYLIKTRGQQVTLSCSPISGHRSVSWYQQTPGQGLQFLFEYFSETQRNKGNFPGRFSGRQFSNSRSEMNVSTLELGDSALYLCASSLDYTEAFFGQGTRLTVV.